The rows below give T cell receptor beta chains drawn from one sample of a study of T cell clones after liver transplantation. The repertoire was sequenced with immunoSEQ multiplex PCR; TCRdb's copy has only in-frame clones and lacks some. The table has around 97,000 clones, around 80% seen once. The sequencing used CD4+ T cells from blood, collected about 50 months after liver transplant. All receptors derive from a human patient who received a liver transplant. Some T cells may possibly be graft donor cells. Each CDR3 is given with its conserved first and last residue. D genes are given only for firm matches. The size entry is marked missing in some rows and otherwise reads once, few, many or a size class.

abundance,v_gene,d_gene,j_gene,CDR3nt,CDR3aa
.,TRBV5-4,TRBD2,TRBJ2-1,TGTGCCAGCAGCTTAGGCGGGGGATACAATGAGCAGTTCTTC,CASSLGGGYNEQFF
.,TRBV30,.,TRBJ2-7,TGTGCCTGGAGCAGGGGAGACACCTACGAGCAGTACTTC,CAWSRGDTYEQYF
.,TRBV4-2,TRBD2,TRBJ2-2,TGTGCCAGCAGCCAAGGCGCGACTAGCTCCGGGGAGCTGTTTTTT,CASSQGATSSGELFF
.,TRBV9,.,TRBJ1-4,TGTGCCAGCAGCGTGGGATCTAATGAAAAACTGTTTTTT,CASSVGSNEKLFF
.,TRBV6-5,.,TRBJ1-3,TGTGCCAGCAGTTTAGTGGGACCAACGGCCATATATTTT,CASSLVGPTAIYF
.,TRBV5-1,TRBD1,TRBJ1-1,TGCGCCAGCAGCTTGCGGACAGGTAACACTGAAGCTTTCTTT,CASSLRTGNTEAFF
few,TRBV20-1,.,TRBJ2-7,TGCAGTGCTAGACCCCGGTACGAGCAGTACTTC,CSARPRYEQYF
.,TRBV18,TRBD2,TRBJ2-7,TGTGCCAGCTCTCCCCGCGGACTAGCGGGTATTAGCTCCTACGAGCAGTACTTC,CASSPRGLAGISSYEQYF
.,TRBV5-8,.,TRBJ1-2,TGTGCCAGCAGCTTGGCCGGGGGGAACTCGGATGGCTACACCTTC,CASSLAGGNSDGYTF
.,TRBV11-1,TRBD2,TRBJ2-5,TGTGCCAGCAGCTTCGTCGGGACGGGAGGGACCCAGTACTTC,CASSFVGTGGTQYF
.,TRBV19,TRBD1,TRBJ2-2,TGTGCCAGTAGTAAACTGGGACAGGGGGCCGGTAACACCGGGGAGCTGTTTTTT,CASSKLGQGAGNTGELFF
.,TRBV5-6,.,TRBJ2-3,TGTGCCAGCAGCTCAATTACGGCTAGCCCTAGCACAGATACGCAGTATTTT,CASSSITASPSTDTQYF
.,TRBV11-2,.,TRBJ2-7,TGTGCCAGCAGCCCGTACGGGTACGAGCAGTACTTC,CASSPYGYEQYF
once,TRBV28,.,TRBJ2-1,TGTGCCAGCAGTTTGTGGGAGGGCAGGGGATACAATGAGCAGTTCTTC,CASSLWEGRGYNEQFF
.,TRBV5-6,.,TRBJ2-1,TGTGCCAGCACGGGGGTCTCCTACAATGAGCAGTTCTTC,CASTGVSYNEQFF
.,TRBV29-1,TRBD1,TRBJ2-7,TGCAGCGTTGAAGATCGTCAGGGGGCGGGATACGAGCAGTACTTC,CSVEDRQGAGYEQYF
.,TRBV6-5,.,TRBJ1-5,TGTGCCAGCAGTTCCTTGGCGCGAGGGAATCAGCCCCAGCATTTT,CASSSLARGNQPQHF
.,TRBV7-9,.,TRBJ1-4,TGTGCCAGCAGCTTATTACTGGGGGCTAATGAAAAACTGTTTTTT,CASSLLLGANEKLFF
.,TRBV7-9,.,TRBJ2-6,TGTGCCAGCAGCTCCTGGGGGGGACAGAGGCCACCTGGGGCCAACGTCCTGACTTTC,CASSSWGGQRPPGANVLTF
.,TRBV5-4,.,TRBJ2-2,TGTGCCAGCAGCTTTAAAGGGGGGCGCACCGGGGAGCTGTTTTTT,CASSFKGGRTGELFF
once,TRBV9,.,TRBJ1-4,TGTGCCAGCAGCGATAATGAAAAACTGTTTTTT,CASSDNEKLFF
.,TRBV7-2,.,TRBJ2-3,TGTGCCAGCACCTACAGGGCGGAGACGCAGTATTTT,CASTYRAETQYF
.,TRBV28,.,TRBJ2-5,TGTGCCAGCAGTCTAAAACCGGGGACCCAGTACTTC,CASSLKPGTQYF
once,TRBV19,TRBD1,TRBJ1-5,TGTGCCAGTACCCAACAGGGGGCGCGTCAGCCCCAGCATTTT,CASTQQGARQPQHF
.,TRBV6-5,.,TRBJ2-7,TGTGCCAGCAGATCACAGGGTATAGGGGAGCAGTACTTC,CASRSQGIGEQYF
once,TRBV29-1,.,TRBJ1-2,TGCAGCGTGCAAGGAGCTAGCGGCTACACCTTC,CSVQGASGYTF
.,TRBV10-1,TRBD1,TRBJ2-3,TGCGCCAGCTCTGAAGGGGGCAGCTCGGCTTCCACAGATACGCAGTATTTT,CASSEGGSSASTDTQYF
.,TRBV19,.,TRBJ1-5,TGTGCCAGTAGTCCGGACCCCAATCAGCCCCAGCATTTT,CASSPDPNQPQHF
.,TRBV7-7,.,TRBJ2-5,TGTGCCAGCAGCCGCGACAGGGGAGGGAAAGAGACCCAGTACTTC,CASSRDRGGKETQYF
.,TRBV18,TRBD1,TRBJ1-4,TGTGCCAGCTCACAGGACAGGGTTTCTAATGAAAAACTGTTTTTT,CASSQDRVSNEKLFF
.,TRBV6-6,.,TRBJ1-6,TGTGCCAGCAGTTACGTGGCCGGGAATTCACCCCTCCACTTT,CASSYVAGNSPLHF
.,TRBV7-3,.,TRBJ2-2,TGTGCCAGCAGCTTACAGGGGGAGCTGTTTTTT,CASSLQGELFF
.,TRBV28,.,TRBJ1-1,TGTGCCAGCAGCCCCGGGACCCAGAGGACTGAAGCTTTCTTT,CASSPGTQRTEAFF
.,TRBV2,TRBD1,TRBJ2-1,TGTGCCAGCAGACAGGGGATCACCCTTTTCGGGTGGTGGTGGAATGAGCAGTTCTTC,CASRQGITLFGWWWNEQFF
few,TRBV29-1,.,TRBJ1-1,TGCAGCGTTGAACCACAGATGAACACTGAAGCTTTCTTT,CSVEPQMNTEAFF
.,TRBV7-8,.,TRBJ1-4,TGTGCCAGCAGCTTAGGGTTACAGGGAGTCGGAAAACTGTTTTTT,CASSLGLQGVGKLFF
.,TRBV2,.,TRBJ2-1,TGTGCCAGCCACAGGGATACATCTGGGAATGAGCAGTTCTTC,CASHRDTSGNEQFF
.,TRBV9,.,TRBJ1-2,TGTGCCAGCAGCCTCCCCTTCGACAGGCCTGAAGACTATGGCTACACCTTC,CASSLPFDRPEDYGYTF
few,TRBV18,.,TRBJ2-3,TGTGCCAGCTCAACCTACCAAGATACGCAGTATTTT,CASSTYQDTQYF
.,TRBV19,TRBD2,TRBJ2-3,TGTGCCAGTAGCCCTCCTAGCGGGGGGGCAGATACGCAGTATTTT,CASSPPSGGADTQYF
once,TRBV4-1,.,TRBJ1-4,TGCGCCAGCAGCCAAGGCTGGGCCGAAAAACTGTTTTTT,CASSQGWAEKLFF
once,TRBV7-3,TRBD2,TRBJ2-2,TGTGCCAGCAGCGCTAGCGGGGGGGCCACCGGGGAGCTGTTTTTT,CASSASGGATGELFF
.,TRBV7-8,.,TRBJ1-1,TGTGCCAGCAGCTTAACTTTAGCCGGGACCCAAGCTTTCTTT,CASSLTLAGTQAFF
.,TRBV28,.,TRBJ2-1,TGTGCCAGCAGACCCACAGGGTACAATGAGCAGTTCTTC,CASRPTGYNEQFF
.,TRBV18,.,TRBJ1-4,TGTGCCAGCTCACCAAACGGGGAGAATGAAAAACTGTTTTTT,CASSPNGENEKLFF
.,TRBV18,TRBD2,TRBJ2-2,TGTGCCAGCTCACCACTTGCGGGGGGACTAGCGGGACGATCGAACACCGGGGAGCTGTTTTTT,CASSPLAGGLAGRSNTGELFF
.,TRBV2,.,TRBJ2-7,TGTGCCAGCAGTGTTCGAACAGCCTACGAGCAGTACTTC,CASSVRTAYEQYF
.,TRBV7-6,TRBD1,TRBJ1-6,TGTGCCAGCAGCTTAGGGAACAGGGGGAGCTCCTATAATTCACCCCTCCACTTT,CASSLGNRGSSYNSPLHF